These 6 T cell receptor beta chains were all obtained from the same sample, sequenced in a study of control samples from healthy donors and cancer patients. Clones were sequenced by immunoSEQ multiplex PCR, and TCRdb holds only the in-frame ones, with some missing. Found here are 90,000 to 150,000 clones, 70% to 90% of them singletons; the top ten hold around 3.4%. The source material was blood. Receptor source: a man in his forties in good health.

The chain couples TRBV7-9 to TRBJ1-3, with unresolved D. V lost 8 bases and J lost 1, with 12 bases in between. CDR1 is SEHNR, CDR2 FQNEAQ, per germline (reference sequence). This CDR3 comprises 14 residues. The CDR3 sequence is CASGERRSGNTIYF. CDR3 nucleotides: TGTGCCAGCGGAGAGCGTAGGTCTGGAAACACCATATATTTT. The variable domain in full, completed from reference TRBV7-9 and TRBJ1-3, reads DTGVSQNPRHKITKRGQNVTFRCDPISEHNRLYWYRQTLGQGPEFLTYFQNEAQLEKSRLLSDRFSAERPKGSFSTLEIQRTEQGDSAMYLCASGERRSGNTIYFGEGSWLTVV.

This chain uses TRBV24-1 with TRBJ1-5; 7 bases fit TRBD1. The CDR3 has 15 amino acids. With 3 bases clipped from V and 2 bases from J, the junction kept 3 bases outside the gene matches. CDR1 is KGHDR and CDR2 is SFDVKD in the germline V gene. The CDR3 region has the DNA TGTGCCACCAGTGATATTGGACAGGGCAATCAGCCCCAGCATTTT. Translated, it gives CATSDIGQGNQPQHF.

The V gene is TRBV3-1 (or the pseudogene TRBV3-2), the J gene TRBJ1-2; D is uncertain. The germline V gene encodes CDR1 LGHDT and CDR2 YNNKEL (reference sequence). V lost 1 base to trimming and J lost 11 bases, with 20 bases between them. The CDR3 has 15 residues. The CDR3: CASSQGFSVLSGYTF. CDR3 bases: TGTGCCAGCAGCCAAGGTTTCAGCGTACTGAGTGGTTACACCTTC.

The CDR3: CASSQGRQGEWGNTEAFF. CDR3 bases: TGTGCCAGCAGCCAAGGGAGACAGGGAGAATGGGGGAACACTGAAGCTTTCTTT. The J gene is TRBJ1-1, the V gene TRBV3-1 (or the pseudogene TRBV3-2); 7 bases map to TRBD1. The CDR3 has 18 residues. Trimming removed 1 base from V and 1 base from J; junction bases left unmatched: 12. Germline CDR1 LGHDT, CDR2 YNNKEL (reference sequence).

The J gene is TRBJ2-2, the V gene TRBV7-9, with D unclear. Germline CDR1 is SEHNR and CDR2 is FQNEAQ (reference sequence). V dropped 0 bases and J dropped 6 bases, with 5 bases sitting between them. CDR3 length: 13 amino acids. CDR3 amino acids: CASSLAEAGELFF. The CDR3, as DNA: TGTGCCAGCAGCTTAGCAGAGGCCGGGGAGCTGTTTTTT.

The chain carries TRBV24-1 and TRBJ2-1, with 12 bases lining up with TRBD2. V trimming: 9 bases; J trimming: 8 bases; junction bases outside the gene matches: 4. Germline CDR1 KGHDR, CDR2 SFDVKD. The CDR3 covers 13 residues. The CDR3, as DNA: TGTGCCACCTCTAGCGGGGGGGCCGATGAGCAGTTCTTC. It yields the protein CATSSGGADEQFF.